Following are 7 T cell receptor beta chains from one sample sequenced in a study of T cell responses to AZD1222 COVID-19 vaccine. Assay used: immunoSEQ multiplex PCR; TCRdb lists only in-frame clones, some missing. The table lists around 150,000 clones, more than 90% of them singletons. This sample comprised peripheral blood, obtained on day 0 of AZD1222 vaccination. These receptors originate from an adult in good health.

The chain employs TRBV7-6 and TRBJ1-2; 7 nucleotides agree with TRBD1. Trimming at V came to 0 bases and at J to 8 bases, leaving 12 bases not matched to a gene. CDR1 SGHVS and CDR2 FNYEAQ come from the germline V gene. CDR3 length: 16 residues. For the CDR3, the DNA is TGTGCCAGCAGCTTAGCGGTTGGAGGGGGCGCGGAGGGCTACACCTTC. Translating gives CASSLAVGGGAEGYTF.

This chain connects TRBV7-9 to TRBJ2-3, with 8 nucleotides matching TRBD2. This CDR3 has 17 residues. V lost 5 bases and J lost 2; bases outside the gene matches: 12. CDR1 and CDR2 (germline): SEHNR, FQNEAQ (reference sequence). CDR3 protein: CASSPGEGGGYTDTQYF. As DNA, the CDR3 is TGTGCCAGCAGCCCTGGCGAGGGCGGGGGGTACACAGATACGCAGTATTTT.

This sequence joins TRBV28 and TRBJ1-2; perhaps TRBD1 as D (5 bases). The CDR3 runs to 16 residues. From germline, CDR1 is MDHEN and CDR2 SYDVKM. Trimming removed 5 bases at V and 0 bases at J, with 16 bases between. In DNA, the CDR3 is TGTGCCAGCAGTGTCATAGGGGTCGATGCTAACTATGGCTACACCTTC. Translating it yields CASSVIGVDANYGYTF.

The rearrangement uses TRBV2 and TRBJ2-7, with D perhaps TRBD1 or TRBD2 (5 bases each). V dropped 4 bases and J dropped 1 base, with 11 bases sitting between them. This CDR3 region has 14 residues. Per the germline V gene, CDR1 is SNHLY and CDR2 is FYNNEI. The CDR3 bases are TGTGCCAGCAGTGGGGGGTACCTATCCTACGAGCAGTACTTC. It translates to CASSGGYLSYEQYF.

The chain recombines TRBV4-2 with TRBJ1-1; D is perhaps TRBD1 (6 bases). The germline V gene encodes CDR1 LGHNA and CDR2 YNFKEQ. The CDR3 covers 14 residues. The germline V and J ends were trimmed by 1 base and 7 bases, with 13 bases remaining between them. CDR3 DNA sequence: TGTGCCAGCAGCCAAGGGACAGACTCCAATGAAGCTTTCTTT. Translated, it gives CASSQGTDSNEAFF.

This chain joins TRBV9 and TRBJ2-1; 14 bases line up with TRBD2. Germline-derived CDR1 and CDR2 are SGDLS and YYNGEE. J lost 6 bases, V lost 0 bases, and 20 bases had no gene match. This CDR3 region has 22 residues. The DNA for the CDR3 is TGTGCCAGCAGCGTAGCTACGGTAGGGACTAGCGGGAGCCTAGCACGGGTCAATGAGCAGTTCTTC. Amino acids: CASSVATVGTSGSLARVNEQFF.

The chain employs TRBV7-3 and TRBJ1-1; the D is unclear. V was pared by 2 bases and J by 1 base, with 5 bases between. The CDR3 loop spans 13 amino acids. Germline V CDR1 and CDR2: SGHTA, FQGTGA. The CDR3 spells CASSLWWNTEAFF. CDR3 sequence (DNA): TGTGCCAGCAGCTTATGGTGGAACACTGAAGCTTTCTTT.